This T cell receptor (beta chain) originates from a study of CD8 T cells in Susac syndrome. As for the study in general: Active disease was present in about 6 of the sequenced Susac syndrome patients, whereas roughly 8 of them were in remission.

Sequencing targeted TCR beta in blood CD8+ and CD4+ T cells. Study-wide points: In Susac syndrome, CD4+ T cell repertoires lacked any clonal expansion.

Random hexamers primed reverse transcription of about 0.45 to 1 ug RNA. Multiplex PCR with immunoSEQ amplified the TCR beta CDR3 across 54 Vbeta and 13 Jbeta. MiXCR, run by TCRdb on the immunoSEQ multiplex PCR reads, gives a single entry per CDR3 protein. This table holds under 150,000 distinct CDR3 sequences, over 90% found once. Germline V gene data show CDR1 as MGHDK and CDR2 as SYGVNS. This CDR3 contains 14 residues. Trimming took 3 bases from V and 4 from J, leaving 12 bases between them. Concerning this clonotype itself: Its antigen is still unknown.

Sample: CD4+ T cells from PBMCs. This TCR was recovered from a human donor with Susac syndrome. This chain joins TRBV25-1 and TRBJ1-1; tentatively, D is TRBD1 (5 bases). This chain's CDR3 is CASSDPGGVTEAFF. The CDR3 DNA reads TGTGCCAGCAGTGACCCCGGGGGGGTCACTGAAGCTTTCTTT.